Below, 9 T cell receptor beta chains from the same sample are listed, as sequenced in a study of beta chain features in type 1 diabetes. Study-level results: Type 1 diabetes patients showed a moderate but significant shortening of TCRB CDR3s in all four CD4+ subsets.

Investigators reverse transcribed all isolated RNA, so they sequenced expressed TCRB transcripts. Generated by immunoSEQ multiplex PCR, the TCRdb table keeps only in-frame clones and is missing some. The table includes about 650,000 clones, roughly 12% detected once. Antigen specificity for these receptors is unknown. The sequenced sample consisted of naive CD4+ T cells from blood. The receptors come from a young man with type 1 diabetes.

This chain connects TRBV7-2 to TRBJ1-2; 10 positions agree with TRBD1. The CDR3 is 13 residues long. The germline V gene has CDR1 SGHTA and CDR2 FQGNSA. Trimming at V came to 5 bases and at J to 8 bases, leaving 5 bases not matched to a gene. This CDR3 is CASSQDRGRGYTF. CDR3 in DNA: TGTGCCAGCAGCCAAGACAGGGGGCGCGGCTACACCTTC. Together with reference TRBV7-2 and TRBJ1-2, the CDR3 gives the full variable domain: GAGVSQSPSNKVTEKGKDVELRCDPISGHTALYWYRQSLGQGLEFLIYFQGNSAPDKSGLPSDRFSAERTGGSVSTLTIQRTQQEDSAVYLCASSQDRGRGYTFGSGTRLTVV.

The table lists this clone with a few counts. V is TRBV25-1 and J is TRBJ2-7; weak D call: TRBD2 (6 bases). The CDR3 contains 13 residues. V gave up 5 bases and J gave up 2 bases, with 10 bases separating them. Germline V gives CDR1 MGHDK, CDR2 SYGVNS. As DNA, the CDR3 is TGTGCCAGCAGTCCCGGAGGGGCCTACGAGCAGTACTTC. Protein product: CASSPGGAYEQYF.

This clone was seen a few times. At the DNA level, this CDR3 is encoded by other sequences in the same sample as well. The chain links TRBV7-9 to TRBJ1-1; the D is unclear. The germline V gene encodes CDR1 SEHNR and CDR2 FQNEAQ (reference sequence). Trimming left V 1 base short and J 5 bases short, with 5 bases between. The CDR3 extends over 12 amino acids. CDR3 sequence: CASSLVETEAFF. The CDR3 DNA sequence: TGTGCCAGCAGCTTAGTGGAGACTGAAGCTTTCTTT.

This sequence joins TRBV7-2 and TRBJ2-5; TRBD2 is a possible D gene (6 bases). This CDR3 spans 13 amino acids. Deletions cut 4 bases from V and 5 bases from J, with 11 bases between. Germline V lookup: CDR1 SGHTA, CDR2 FQGNSA. The CDR3 protein is CASSSGRKETQYF. CDR3 sequence (DNA): TGTGCCAGCAGCTCAGGGAGGAAGGAGACCCAGTACTTC. The whole variable domain, filled in from reference TRBV7-2 and TRBJ2-5, reads GAGVSQSPSNKVTEKGKDVELRCDPISGHTALYWYRQSLGQGLEFLIYFQGNSAPDKSGLPSDRFSAERTGGSVSTLTIQRTQQEDSAVYLCASSSGRKETQYFGPGTRLLVL.

The chain carries TRBV7-2 and TRBJ2-2, with TRBD2 matching 7 bases. The germline V gene encodes CDR1 SGHTA and CDR2 FQGNSA. The junction had 11 bases not matched to a gene; V was cut back by 1 base and J by 6 bases. The CDR3 extends over 17 amino acids. In DNA, the CDR3 is TGTGCCAGCAGCTTAGGGGAGGGAACGGAAGGCTCCGGGGAGCTGTTTTTT. It is translated as CASSLGEGTEGSGELFF.

This clone was counted only a few times. The rearrangement joins TRBV6-5 to TRBJ1-5; 7 bases align to TRBD1. Germline CDR1 and CDR2: MNHEY and SVGAGI. This CDR3 is built from 15 residues. Trimming removed 6 bases from V and 5 bases from J; junction bases left unmatched: 10. Written as DNA, the CDR3 is TGTGCCAGCAGGACACAGGGGCAAGGGGATCAGCCCCAGCATTTT. This codes for CASRTQGQGDQPQHF.

This clone has only a few counts. The chain is built from TRBV29-1 and TRBJ2-7, with D maybe TRBD1 (5 bases). Germline values: CDR1 SQVTM, CDR2 ANQGSEA. The ends were cut back, 4 bases at V and 2 bases at J, with 12 bases in the middle. This CDR3 contains 13 residues. CDR3 sequence reads: CSVGLQAPYEQYF. In DNA form, the CDR3 reads TGCAGCGTTGGGCTACAGGCCCCCTACGAGCAGTACTTC.

This clone showed up just a few times. V usage is TRBV28 and J usage is TRBJ1-2, with 9 bases matching TRBD1. Germline CDR1 and CDR2: MDHEN and SYDVKM. This CDR3 region has 15 residues. Trimming took 2 bases from V and 2 from J; bases not matched to a gene: 3. The CDR3: CASSLSDRGNYGYTF. The CDR3 DNA sequence: TGTGCCAGCAGTTTAAGTGACAGGGGGAACTATGGCTACACCTTC.

The chain links TRBV28 to TRBJ1-4, with D uncertain. The CDR3 is made up of 11 amino acids. The germline V gene encodes CDR1 MDHEN and CDR2 SYDVKM. With 3 bases removed from V and 11 bases from J, the gap between germline ends came to 7 bases. The CDR3 here is CASSFLEKLFF. As DNA, the CDR3 is TGTGCCAGCAGTTTCCTGGAGAAACTGTTTTTT.